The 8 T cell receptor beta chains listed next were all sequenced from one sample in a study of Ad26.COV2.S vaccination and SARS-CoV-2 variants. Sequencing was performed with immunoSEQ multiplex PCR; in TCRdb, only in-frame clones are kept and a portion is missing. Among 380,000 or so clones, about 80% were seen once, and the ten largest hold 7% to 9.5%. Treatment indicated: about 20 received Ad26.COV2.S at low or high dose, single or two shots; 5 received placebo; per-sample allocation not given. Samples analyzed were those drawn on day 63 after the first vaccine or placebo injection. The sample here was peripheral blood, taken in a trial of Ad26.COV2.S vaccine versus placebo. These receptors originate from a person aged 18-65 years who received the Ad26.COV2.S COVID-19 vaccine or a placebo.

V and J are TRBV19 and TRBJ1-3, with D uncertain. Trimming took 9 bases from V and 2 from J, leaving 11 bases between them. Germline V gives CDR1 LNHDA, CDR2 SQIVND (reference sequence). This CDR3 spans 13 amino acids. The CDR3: CASKARAGNTIYF. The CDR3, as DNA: TGTGCCAGCAAAGCTCGAGCTGGAAACACCATATATTTT.

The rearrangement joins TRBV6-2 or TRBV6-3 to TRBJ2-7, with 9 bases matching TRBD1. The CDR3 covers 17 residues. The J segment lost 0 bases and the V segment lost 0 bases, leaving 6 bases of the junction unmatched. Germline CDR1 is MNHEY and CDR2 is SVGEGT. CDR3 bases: TGTGCCAGCAGTTACTCCCGGGACAGGGCCAACTCCTACGAGCAGTACTTC. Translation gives CASSYSRDRANSYEQYF.

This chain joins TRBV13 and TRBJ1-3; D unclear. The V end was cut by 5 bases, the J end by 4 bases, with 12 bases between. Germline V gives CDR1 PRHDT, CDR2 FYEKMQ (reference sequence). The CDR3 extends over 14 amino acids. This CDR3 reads CASSRARMGNTIYF. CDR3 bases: TGTGCCAGCAGCCGGGCCCGGATGGGAAACACCATATATTTT.

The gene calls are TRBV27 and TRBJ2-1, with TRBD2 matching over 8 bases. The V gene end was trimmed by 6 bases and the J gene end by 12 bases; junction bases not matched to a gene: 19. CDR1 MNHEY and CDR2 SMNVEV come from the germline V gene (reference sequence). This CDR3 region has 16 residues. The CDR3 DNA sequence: TGTGCCAGCAGCTTTTCTTTCGGCGGGGGGCCGAGAGGGCAGTTCTTC. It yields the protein CASSFSFGGGPRGQFF.

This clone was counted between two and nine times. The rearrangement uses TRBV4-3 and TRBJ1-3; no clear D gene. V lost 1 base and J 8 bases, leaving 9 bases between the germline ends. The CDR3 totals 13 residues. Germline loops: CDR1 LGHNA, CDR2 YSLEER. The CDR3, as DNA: TGCGCCAGCAGCCAAGGAAAGCAGGACACCATATATTTT. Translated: CASSQGKQDTIYF.

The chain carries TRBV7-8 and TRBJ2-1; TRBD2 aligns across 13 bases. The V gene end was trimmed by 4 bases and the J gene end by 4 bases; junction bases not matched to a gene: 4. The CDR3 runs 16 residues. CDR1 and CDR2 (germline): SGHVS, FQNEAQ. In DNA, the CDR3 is TGTGCCAGCAGCTCACTAGCGGGGGGGCGGTACAATGAGCAGTTCTTC. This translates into CASSSLAGGRYNEQFF.

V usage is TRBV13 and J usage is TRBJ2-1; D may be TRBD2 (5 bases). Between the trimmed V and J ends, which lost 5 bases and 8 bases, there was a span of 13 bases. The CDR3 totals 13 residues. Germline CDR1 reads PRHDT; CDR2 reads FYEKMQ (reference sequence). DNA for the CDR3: TGTGCCAGCAGCCGCCTATTTAGCGATGAGCAGTTCTTC. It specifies CASSRLFSDEQFF.

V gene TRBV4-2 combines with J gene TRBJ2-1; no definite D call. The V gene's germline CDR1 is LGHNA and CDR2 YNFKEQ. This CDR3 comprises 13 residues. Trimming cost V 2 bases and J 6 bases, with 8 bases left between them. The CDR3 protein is CASSQSSLNEQFF. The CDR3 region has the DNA TGTGCCAGCAGCCAATCAAGCCTCAATGAGCAGTTCTTC.